These 30 T cell receptor beta chains were sequenced from one sample in a study of hypomethylating agent response in myelodysplastic syndrome. Data came from immunoSEQ multiplex PCR; TCRdb stores just in-frame clones and leaves some out. The data contain around 4,500 clones, under 85% of them singletons. Sequenced here: bone marrow, sampled before or after starting hypomethylating agent treatment for myelodysplastic syndrome (not recorded which). The receptors here all came from a human donor with myelodysplastic syndrome.

V gene TRBV5-1 combines with J gene TRBJ1-5; D perhaps matches TRBD1 (5 bases). The germline gives CDR1 SGHRS, CDR2 YFSETQ. This CDR3 has 15 amino acids. Trimming left V 2 bases short and J 2 bases short, with 11 bases between. As DNA, the CDR3 is TGCGCCAGCAGCTTCACTGGGGCCGGCAATCAGCCCCAGCATTTT. The encoded protein is CASSFTGAGNQPQHF.

The chain joins TRBV6-5 to TRBJ2-6, with D possibly matching TRBD1 (5 bases). The CDR3 loop spans 16 amino acids. Looked up from germline, CDR1 is MNHEY and CDR2 is SVGAGI. V lost 0 bases to trimming and J lost 2 bases, with 8 bases between them. The CDR3 DNA follows: TGTGCCAGCAGTTACTCCGGCAGGGCTGGGGCCAACGTCCTGACTTTC. Protein: CASSYSGRAGANVLTF.

The chain combines TRBV15 with TRBJ2-7; 7 bases agree with TRBD1. The CDR3 has 13 amino acids. In germline, CDR1 is LNHNV, CDR2 YYDKDF (reference sequence). J was trimmed by 1 base and V by 4 bases; bases with no gene match: 1. The CDR3, as DNA: TGTGCCACCAGCAAGGGGGCATCCTACGAGCAGTACTTC. Encoded protein: CATSKGASYEQYF.

This sequence joins TRBV6-5 and TRBJ2-3; either TRBD1 or TRBD2 may supply D (6 bases each). The CDR3 contains 14 residues. The germline V and J ends were trimmed by 6 bases and 5 bases, with 15 bases remaining between them. Germline CDR1 MNHEY, CDR2 SVGAGI. In DNA form, the CDR3 reads TGTGCCAGCAGCCCCCCGGGGGCGGGAGATACGCAGTATTTT. It specifies CASSPPGAGDTQYF.

The chain uses TRBV5-4 and TRBJ2-5; TRBD2 aligns across 15 bases. V lost 4 bases to trimming and J lost 5 bases; unmatched junction nucleotides: 9. The CDR3 loop spans 17 amino acids. Germline V gives CDR1 SGHNT, CDR2 YYREEE (reference sequence). The DNA for the CDR3 is TGTGCCAGCAGCCCAAGGACTAGCGGGAGGGCCACGGAGACCCAGTACTTC. It translates to CASSPRTSGRATETQYF.

Here the CDR3 reads CSASTRSEAFF. The CDR3 DNA sequence: TGCAGTGCTAGTACAAGGAGTGAAGCTTTCTTT. This rearrangement joins TRBV20-1 to TRBJ1-1; D remains ambiguous. The CDR3 runs to 11 residues. Per the germline V gene, CDR1 is DFQATT and CDR2 is SNEGSKA (reference sequence). V gave up 3 bases and J gave up 7 bases, with 9 bases separating them.

Turning to this clone: A junction boundary mismatches the germline segment, possibly from a read error. This chain uses TRBV7-9 with TRBJ2-7; 7 nucleotides agree with TRBD2. This CDR3 contains 13 residues. Germline CDR1 SEHNR, CDR2 FQNEAQ (reference sequence). CDR3 loop: CASSFPSGSQRVF. In nucleotides, the CDR3 is TGTGCCAGCAGCTTCCCTAGCGGTAGTCAGCGGGTATTC.

This clone has a single count. This rearrangement joins TRBV4-3 to TRBJ2-3; D is ambiguous. Germline CDR1 and CDR2: LGHNA and YSLEER. The V and J ends lost 0 bases and 4 bases respectively, with 11 bases between them. The CDR3 spans 15 residues. This CDR3 is CASSQDFGYADTQYF. In nucleotides, the CDR3 is TGCGCCAGCAGCCAAGATTTTGGCTACGCAGATACGCAGTATTTT.

The rearrangement joins TRBV19 to TRBJ2-7; 8 bases align to TRBD2. This CDR3 has 14 residues. The junction had 1 base not matched to a gene; V was cut back by 3 bases and J by 0 bases. CDR1 is LNHDA, CDR2 SQIVND, per germline (reference sequence). This chain's CDR3 is CASSIGTSSYEQYF. CDR3 nucleotides: TGTGCCAGTAGTATTGGGACTAGCTCCTACGAGCAGTACTTC.

The CDR3 is CARKGLLGTQYF. The CDR3 bases are TGTGCCAGGAAGGGATTGTTAGGGACCCAGTACTTC. This chain connects TRBV21-1 to TRBJ2-5. TRBV21-1 is a pseudogene locus. This CDR3 spans 12 amino acids.

CDR3 sequence reads: CASSEAGTDTQYF. CDR3 DNA: TGCGCCAGCAGTGAGGCAGGCACAGATACGCAGTATTTT. The genes are TRBV10-1 and TRBJ2-3; no reliable D call. Germline V lookup: CDR1 WNHNN, CDR2 SYGVQD (reference sequence). CDR3 length: 13 residues. Trimming took off 2 bases at V and 1 base at J, with 4 bases between the two ends.

The chain employs TRBV9 and TRBJ2-1, with D perhaps TRBD2 (6 bases). Trimming took off 0 bases at V and 9 bases at J, with 10 bases between the two ends. Germline V gives CDR1 SGDLS, CDR2 YYNGEE. The CDR3 contains 13 residues. The CDR3 sequence is CASSVDWGGEQFF. The DNA for the CDR3 is TGTGCCAGCAGCGTAGATTGGGGAGGTGAGCAGTTCTTC.

This chain uses TRBV5-4 with TRBJ1-1, with D perhaps TRBD1 (6 bases). Germline V gives CDR1 SGHNT, CDR2 YYREEE (reference sequence). V was cut by 3 bases and J by 1 base, with 7 bases left in between. CDR3 length equals 13 residues. CDR3 DNA sequence: TGTGCCAGCAGCTCGGGACAGAACACTGAAGCTTTCTTT. It yields the protein CASSSGQNTEAFF.

The table lists this clone with a count of one. This rearrangement joins TRBV12-5 to TRBJ2-1, with D uncertain. Germline V gives CDR1 LGHNT, CDR2 FRNRAP. This CDR3 region has 11 residues. Trimming took 2 bases from V and 8 from J, leaving 4 bases between them. CDR3 protein: CASGLRDEQFF. The CDR3 nucleotides read TGTGCTAGTGGTTTGCGGGATGAGCAGTTCTTC.

This clone was observed a single time. The CDR3 DNA follows: TGCAGCGCCGGGAGGGTTAGCACTGAAGCTTTCTTT. This sequence encodes CSAGRVSTEAFF. The chain joins TRBV29-1 to TRBJ1-1; D unresolved. Germline-derived CDR1 and CDR2 are SQVTM and ANQGSEA. The V gene lost 7 bases and the J gene lost 4 bases, with 13 bases spanning the gap. This CDR3 spans 12 amino acids. Based on the CDR3 plus reference TRBV29-1 and TRBJ1-1, the full variable domain is SAVISQKPSRDICQRGTSLTIQCQVDSQVTMMFWYRQQPGQSLTLIATANQGSEATYESGFVIDKFPISRPNLTFSTLTVSNMSPEDSSIYLCSAGRVSTEAFFGQGTRLTVV.

The rearrangement uses TRBV4-3 and TRBJ1-2; D unclear. The CDR3 has 15 residues. The V end lost 1 base, the J end lost 3 bases, and 12 bases lay between the germline ends. The germline CDR1 and CDR2 sequences are LGHNA and YSLEER. CDR3 sequence: CASSQGVAGDYGYTF. In nucleotides, the CDR3 is TGCGCCAGCAGCCAAGGGGTCGCGGGAGACTATGGCTACACCTTC.

The chain employs TRBV11-2 and TRBJ1-6; 8 bases are a match to TRBD1. CDR1 SGHAT and CDR2 FQNNGV come from the germline V gene. This CDR3 spans 18 amino acids. Losses at the gene ends were 4 bases for V and 0 bases for J; bases not matched to a gene: 8. CDR3 amino acids: CASSYGQGGSSYNSPLHF. The CDR3, as DNA: TGTGCCAGCAGCTACGGACAGGGAGGGAGCTCCTATAATTCACCCCTCCACTTT.

This chain uses TRBV7-6 with TRBJ2-7; D not resolved. V was trimmed by 0 bases and J by 6 bases, leaving 6 bases between them. CDR3 length: 12 amino acids. CDR1 is SGHVS and CDR2 is FNYEAQ in the germline V gene. DNA of the CDR3: TGTGCCAGCAGCTTAGCGAGGCGCGAGCAGTACTTC. Translated, it gives CASSLARREQYF.

This clone was observed a single time. This chain connects TRBV5-6 to TRBJ1-4; 11 bases are a match to TRBD1. The CDR3 sequence is 16 residues long. Per germline, CDR1 SGHDT and CDR2 YYEEEE. V shed 4 bases, J shed 5 bases, and the junction held 7 bases outside the gene matches. The CDR3 DNA reads TGTGCCAGCAGCCCAGGGACAGGGGGAAACAATGAAAAACTGTTTTTT. It yields the protein CASSPGTGGNNEKLFF.

This clone showed up just a few times. CDR3 sequence reads: CASSLPGYYGYTF. DNA for the CDR3: TGTGCCAGCAGCTTACCGGGTTACTATGGCTACACCTTC. The chain combines TRBV7-9 with TRBJ1-2; D is undetermined. The germline CDR1 and CDR2 sequences are SEHNR and FQNEAQ (reference sequence). CDR3 size: 13 residues. Trimming took off 2 bases at V and 3 bases at J, with 7 bases between the two ends.

The CDR3 protein is CAGGTGTANEKLFF. The CDR3 DNA reads TGTGCCGGGGGGACCGGGACAGCTAATGAAAAACTGTTTTTT. The rearrangement uses TRBV6-6 and TRBJ1-4, with 7 positions matching TRBD1. V gave up 11 bases and J gave up 3 bases; unmatched junction bases: 9. Germline CDR1 reads MNHNY; CDR2 reads SVGAGI (reference sequence). The CDR3 extends over 14 amino acids.

This clone was seen once. The gene calls are TRBV21-1 and TRBJ2-1. TRBV21-1 is deemed a pseudogene. CDR3 length: 17 amino acids. The CDR3 DNA follows: TGTGCCAGCAGCAAAAGGGAACCCCGAGACTCCTACAATGAGCAGTTCTTC. Amino acid sequence: CASSKREPRDSYNEQFF.

The gene calls are TRBV7-2 and TRBJ2-1, with 8 bases that match TRBD2. CDR3 length: 16 amino acids. J was trimmed by 4 bases and V by 5 bases; bases with no gene match: 10. Germline CDR1 and CDR2: SGHTA and FQGNSA. The CDR3 DNA reads TGTGCCAGCAGCCGCCGCGGGGGGACTGGTTACAATGAGCAGTTCTTC. Translation gives CASSRRGGTGYNEQFF.

The V call is TRBV2, the J call TRBJ2-4; weak D call: TRBD2 (5 bases). The CDR3 runs 16 residues. The germline CDR1 and CDR2 sequences are SNHLY and FYNNEI. V was clipped by 1 base and J by 8 bases, with 18 bases between them. CDR3 residues: CASSEGPTAGRDIQYF. CDR3 DNA sequence: TGTGCCAGCAGTGAAGGGCCCACCGCGGGTCGAGACATTCAGTACTTC.

The chain is built from TRBV7-9 and TRBJ2-7; 8 bases map to TRBD2. V was clipped by 5 bases and J by 4 bases; unmatched bases: 4. The CDR3 has 13 residues. CDR1 and CDR2 (germline): SEHNR, FQNEAQ (reference sequence). The CDR3 region is CASSPPGGYEQYF. In DNA form, the CDR3 reads TGTGCCAGCAGCCCCCCGGGGGGGTACGAGCAGTACTTC.

V is TRBV19 and J is TRBJ1-1; weak D call: TRBD1 (5 bases). V was cut by 7 bases and J by 7 bases, with 10 bases left in between. The CDR3 has 11 residues. The V gene's germline CDR1 is LNHDA and CDR2 SQIVND (reference sequence). CDR3 nucleotide sequence: TGTGCCAGTAATAGGGGAATTGAAGCTTTCTTT. Translating it yields CASNRGIEAFF.

The chain uses TRBV7-9 and TRBJ2-7; no definite D call. The germline V gene encodes CDR1 SEHNR and CDR2 FQNEAQ (reference sequence). V lost 1 base to trimming and J lost 6 bases, with 13 bases between them. The CDR3 covers 14 residues. CDR3 region: CASSLDGTRREQYF. CDR3 coding DNA: TGTGCCAGCAGCTTAGACGGAACACGTCGCGAGCAGTACTTC.

The J gene is TRBJ2-1, the V gene TRBV7-2, with D possibly TRBD2 on 10 matching bases. Germline V gene lookup returns CDR1 SGHTA and CDR2 FQGNSA. V was pared by 2 bases and J by 6 bases, with 20 bases between. The CDR3 consists of 17 residues. The CDR3 DNA is TGTGCCAGCAGCTTAACTAGCGGGACAGGGTGGGGCAATGAGCAGTTCTTC. It is translated as CASSLTSGTGWGNEQFF.

The chain employs TRBV19 and TRBJ2-7, with 11 bases identical to TRBD1. Looked up from germline, CDR1 is LNHDA and CDR2 is SQIVND (reference sequence). Trimming at V came to 3 bases and at J to 4 bases, leaving 2 bases not matched to a gene. The CDR3 is 14 residues long. CDR3 sequence: CASSMGTGGYEQYF. The CDR3, as DNA: TGTGCCAGTAGTATGGGGACAGGGGGGTACGAGCAGTACTTC.

The chain links TRBV18 to TRBJ2-7; 11 bases are shared with TRBD2. The CDR3 covers 15 residues. V shed 3 bases, J shed 5 bases, and the junction held 6 bases outside the gene matches. In germline, CDR1 is KGHSH, CDR2 LQKENI. DNA for the CDR3: TGTGCCAGCTCACCCTATAGCGGGGGGGCGGACGAGCAGTACTTC. Translated, it gives CASSPYSGGADEQYF.